This TCR beta chain was sequenced during a study of CD8 T cells in Susac syndrome. The CDR3 totals 10 residues. Trimming took off 0 bases at V and 6 bases at J, with 0 bases between the two ends. Germline lookup yields CDR1 SGHDN and CDR2 FVKESK. RNA in amounts of roughly 0.5 to 1 ug was reverse transcribed with random hexamers. TCRdb fed the immunoSEQ multiplex PCR reads into MiXCR, producing one record per CDR3 protein. Seen here are 250,000 to 300,000 distinct CDR3 sequences, approximately 89% observed once, and the top ten hold around 0.18%. The chain is built from TRBV14 and TRBJ2-7; D is ambiguous. Sequences were obtained from CD8+ T cells from PBMCs. This sequence was found in a human donor with multiple sclerosis. The CDR3 region is CASSQDEQYF. The DNA of the CDR3 is TGTGCCAGCAGCCAAGACGAGCAGTACTTC.